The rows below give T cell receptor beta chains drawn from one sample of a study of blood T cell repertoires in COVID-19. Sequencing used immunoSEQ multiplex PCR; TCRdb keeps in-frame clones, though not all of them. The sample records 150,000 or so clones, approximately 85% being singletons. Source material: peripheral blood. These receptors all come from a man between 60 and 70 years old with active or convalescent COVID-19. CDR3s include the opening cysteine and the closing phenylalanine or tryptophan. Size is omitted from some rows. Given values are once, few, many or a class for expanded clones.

CDR3: CASSPPQGTRYGYTF; size: .; V: TRBV3-1/TRBV3-2; J: TRBJ1-2
CDR3: CASSEEGLVSNIQYF; size: few; V: TRBV5-5; J: TRBJ2-4
CDR3: CASRELLGSPLHF; size: .; V: TRBV6-5; J: TRBJ1-6
CDR3: CAISKPPGQRNTEAFF; size: .; V: TRBV10-3; J: TRBJ1-1
CDR3: CASSADAGGFSSGANVLTF; size: .; V: TRBV4-1; J: TRBJ2-6
CDR3: CASTGQGGSNQPQHF; size: .; V: TRBV23-1; J: TRBJ1-5
CDR3: CASSSLVAGAGELFF; size: .; V: TRBV27; J: TRBJ2-2
CDR3: CASSQVSGELFF; size: .; V: TRBV14; J: TRBJ2-2
CDR3: CASSEFAGPSYEQYF; size: .; V: TRBV6-4; J: TRBJ2-7
CDR3: CASSLDREYEQYF; size: .; V: TRBV5-1; J: TRBJ2-7
CDR3: CASTGLAGALVHEQYF; size: once; V: TRBV3-1/TRBV3-2; J: TRBJ2-7
CDR3: CASSYRDRGLYGYTF; size: .; V: TRBV5-6; J: TRBJ1-2
CDR3: CASSPPGLVMANEQFF; size: .; V: TRBV5-6; J: TRBJ2-1
CDR3: CASSPTGTSFTGELFF; size: .; V: TRBV3-1/TRBV3-2; J: TRBJ2-2
CDR3: CASSWGTGRRGTGELFF; size: .; V: TRBV2; J: TRBJ2-2
CDR3: CASSKEYRKGQETQYF; size: .; V: TRBV21-1; J: TRBJ2-5
CDR3: CASSIEAVNYGYTF; size: .; V: TRBV19; J: TRBJ1-2
CDR3: CATSDPGLAGGTYNEQFF; size: few; V: TRBV24-1; J: TRBJ2-1
CDR3: CASSRTTGRVLFYEQYF; size: once; V: TRBV11-2; J: TRBJ2-7
CDR3: CASSPRTSVTYGELFF; size: few; V: TRBV5-6; J: TRBJ2-2
CDR3: CATGTGQTYEQYF; size: .; V: TRBV19; J: TRBJ2-7
CDR3: CASSTGQGGYEQYF; size: .; V: TRBV5-1; J: TRBJ2-7
CDR3: CASSLGAGNEQFF; size: .; V: TRBV7-9; J: TRBJ2-1
CDR3: CASRRGLDGLANEQYF; size: .; V: TRBV5-4; J: TRBJ2-7
CDR3: CASSEGAQETQYF; size: many; V: TRBV7-3; J: TRBJ2-5
CDR3: CASSRFPYEQYF; size: .; V: TRBV27; J: TRBJ2-7
CDR3: CASSVETGEGETQYF; size: once; V: TRBV9; J: TRBJ2-5
CDR3: CASSLGLEDGYTF; size: .; V: TRBV18; J: TRBJ1-2
CDR3: CASTLKSELYGYTF; size: .; V: TRBV6-5; J: TRBJ1-2
CDR3: CASSRGQGVWQPQHF; size: .; V: TRBV2; J: TRBJ1-5
CDR3: CASSPGSGRIDEQYF; size: .; V: TRBV18; J: TRBJ2-7
CDR3: CAISETGLRVIQYF; size: .; V: TRBV10-3; J: TRBJ2-4
CDR3: CASSQVGGAEAFF; size: .; V: TRBV3-1/TRBV3-2; J: TRBJ1-1
CDR3: CASSQVGQNTEAFF; size: .; V: TRBV3-1/TRBV3-2; J: TRBJ1-1
CDR3: CASVRGGANEKLFF; size: once; V: TRBV6-5; J: TRBJ1-4
CDR3: CASSLGRSGSPEQYF; size: once; V: TRBV11-1; J: TRBJ2-7
CDR3: CASSQGHFPNHEQYF; size: .; V: TRBV3-1/TRBV3-2; J: TRBJ2-7
CDR3: CASSEYRAQPQHF; size: once; V: TRBV2; J: TRBJ1-5
CDR3: CASRNGRKRDYGYTF; size: once; V: TRBV6-5; J: TRBJ1-2
CDR3: CASSQDRGREQFF; size: .; V: TRBV14; J: TRBJ2-1
CDR3: CASSLVTAGPLEQYF; size: .; V: TRBV11-2; J: TRBJ2-7
CDR3: CASTRRDIQYF; size: few; V: TRBV12-5; J: TRBJ2-4
CDR3: CASSIRSGTSTDTQYF; size: .; V: TRBV19; J: TRBJ2-3
CDR3: CASLPYWSSTDTQYF; size: .; V: TRBV19; J: TRBJ2-3
CDR3: CASSFGTYGYTF; size: .; V: TRBV11-2; J: TRBJ1-2
CDR3: CASSLTGFSGYTF; size: .; V: TRBV3-1/TRBV3-2; J: TRBJ1-2
CDR3: CASRLTGVGYTF; size: .; V: TRBV6-5; J: TRBJ1-2
CDR3: CASSIRSATEAFF; size: once; V: TRBV11-2; J: TRBJ1-1
CDR3: CASSRFDRDVNEQYF; size: .; V: TRBV27; J: TRBJ2-7
CDR3: CASSNRDSRTDTQYF; size: once; V: TRBV7-9; J: TRBJ2-3
CDR3: CATSLGDEQFF; size: once; V: TRBV24-1; J: TRBJ2-1
CDR3: CASSLGAGGGTDTQYF; size: .; V: TRBV11-1; J: TRBJ2-3
CDR3: CASSATGLAGQGKNIQYF; size: .; V: TRBV6-4; J: TRBJ2-4